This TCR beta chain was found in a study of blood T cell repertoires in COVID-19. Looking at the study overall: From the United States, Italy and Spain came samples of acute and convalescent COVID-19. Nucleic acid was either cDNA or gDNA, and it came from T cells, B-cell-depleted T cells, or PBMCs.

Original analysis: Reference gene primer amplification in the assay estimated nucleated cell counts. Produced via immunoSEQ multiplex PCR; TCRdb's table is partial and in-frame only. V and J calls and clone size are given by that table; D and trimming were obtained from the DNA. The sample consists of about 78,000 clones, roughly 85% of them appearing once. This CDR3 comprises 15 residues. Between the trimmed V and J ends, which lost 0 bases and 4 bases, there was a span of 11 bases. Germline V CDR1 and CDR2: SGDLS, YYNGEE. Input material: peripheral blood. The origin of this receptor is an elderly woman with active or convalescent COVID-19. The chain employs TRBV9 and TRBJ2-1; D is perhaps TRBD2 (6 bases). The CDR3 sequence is CASSVVGSGYNEQFF. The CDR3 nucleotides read TGTGCCAGCAGCGTAGTAGGTAGCGGATACAATGAGCAGTTCTTC.